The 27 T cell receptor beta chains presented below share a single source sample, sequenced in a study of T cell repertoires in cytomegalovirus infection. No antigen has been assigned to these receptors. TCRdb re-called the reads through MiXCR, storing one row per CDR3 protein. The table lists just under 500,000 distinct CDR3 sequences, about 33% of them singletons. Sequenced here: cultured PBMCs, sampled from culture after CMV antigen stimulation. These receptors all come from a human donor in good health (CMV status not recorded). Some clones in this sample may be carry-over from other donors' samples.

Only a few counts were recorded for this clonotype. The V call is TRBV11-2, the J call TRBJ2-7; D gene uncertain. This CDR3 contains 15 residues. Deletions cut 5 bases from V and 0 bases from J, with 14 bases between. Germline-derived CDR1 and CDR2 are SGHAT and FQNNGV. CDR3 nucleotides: TGTGCCAGCAGCCCCTTGGTTCCCAGCTCCTACGAGCAGTACGTC. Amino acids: CASSPLVPSSYEQYV.

In DNA form, the CDR3 reads TGTGCCAGCAGTTCCTCTCCTTCGCGGGACGATGGCTACACCTTC. Translating gives CASSSSPSRDDGYTF. The chain joins TRBV12-3 or TRBV12-4 to TRBJ1-2, with D tentatively TRBD1 (5 bases). This CDR3 is built from 15 residues. The V end lost 4 bases, the J end lost 6 bases, and 18 bases lay between the germline ends.

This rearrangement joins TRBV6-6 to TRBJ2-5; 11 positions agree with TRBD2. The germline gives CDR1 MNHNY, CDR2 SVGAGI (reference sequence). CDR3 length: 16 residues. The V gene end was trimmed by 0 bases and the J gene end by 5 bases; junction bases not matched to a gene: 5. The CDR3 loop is CASSYSASGRRETQYF. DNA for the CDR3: TGTGCCAGCAGTTACTCGGCTAGCGGGAGGAGGGAGACCCAGTACTTC.

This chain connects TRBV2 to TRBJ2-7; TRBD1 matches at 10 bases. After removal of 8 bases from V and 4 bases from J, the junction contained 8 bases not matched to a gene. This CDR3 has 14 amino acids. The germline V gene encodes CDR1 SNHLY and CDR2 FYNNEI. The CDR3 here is CASGRQGASYEQYV. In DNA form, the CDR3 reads TGTGCCAGCGGACGACAGGGGGCTTCGTACGAGCAGTACGTC.

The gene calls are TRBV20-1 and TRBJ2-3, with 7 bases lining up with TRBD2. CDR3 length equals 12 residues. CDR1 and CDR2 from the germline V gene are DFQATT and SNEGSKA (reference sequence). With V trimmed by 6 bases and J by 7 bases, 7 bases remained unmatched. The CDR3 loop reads CSATTSKHTQYF. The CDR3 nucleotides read TGCAGTGCAACGACTAGCAAGCATACGCAGTATTTT.

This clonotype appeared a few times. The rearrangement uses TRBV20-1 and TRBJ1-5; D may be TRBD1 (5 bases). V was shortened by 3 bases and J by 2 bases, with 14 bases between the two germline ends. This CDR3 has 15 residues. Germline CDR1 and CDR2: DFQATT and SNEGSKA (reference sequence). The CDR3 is CSARRQTSGNQPQHF. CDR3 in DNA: TGCAGTGCTAGGCGACAGACGAGTGGCAATCAGCCCCAGCATTTT.

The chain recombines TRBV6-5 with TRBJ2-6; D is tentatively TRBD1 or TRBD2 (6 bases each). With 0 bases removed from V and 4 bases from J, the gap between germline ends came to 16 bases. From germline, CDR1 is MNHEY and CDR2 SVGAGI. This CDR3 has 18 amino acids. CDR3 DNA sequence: TGTGCCAGCAGTTACTCGTTTTGGGGGGCGCAAGGGGCCAACGTCCTGACTTTC. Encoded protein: CASSYSFWGAQGANVLTF.

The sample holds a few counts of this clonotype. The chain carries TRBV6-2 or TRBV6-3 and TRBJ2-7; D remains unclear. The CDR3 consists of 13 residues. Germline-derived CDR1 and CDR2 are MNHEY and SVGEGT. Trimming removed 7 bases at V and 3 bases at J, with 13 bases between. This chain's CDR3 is CASTRSGSYEQYF. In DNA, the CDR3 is TGTGCCAGCACCAGGTCTGGTAGCTACGAGCAGTACTTC.

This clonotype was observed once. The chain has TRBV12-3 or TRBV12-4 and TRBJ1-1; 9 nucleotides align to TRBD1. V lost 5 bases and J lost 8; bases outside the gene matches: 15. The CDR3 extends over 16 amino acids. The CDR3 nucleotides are TGTGCCAGCAGTCCAAACAGGGGGCTCAGCACTTACGAAGCTTTCTTT. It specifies CASSPNRGLSTYEAFF.

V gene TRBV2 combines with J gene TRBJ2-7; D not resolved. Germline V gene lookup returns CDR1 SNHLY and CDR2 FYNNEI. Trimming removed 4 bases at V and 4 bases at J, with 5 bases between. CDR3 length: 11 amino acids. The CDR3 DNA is TGTGCCAGCAGTGGTCGGTACGAGCAGTACTTC. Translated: CASSGRYEQYF.

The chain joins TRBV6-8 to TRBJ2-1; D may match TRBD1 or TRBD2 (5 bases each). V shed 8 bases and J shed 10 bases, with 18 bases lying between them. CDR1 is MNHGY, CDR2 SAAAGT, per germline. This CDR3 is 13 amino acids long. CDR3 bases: TGTGCCAGCGGCGACCCCGGTGGGACGGAGCAGTTCTTC. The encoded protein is CASGDPGGTEQFF.

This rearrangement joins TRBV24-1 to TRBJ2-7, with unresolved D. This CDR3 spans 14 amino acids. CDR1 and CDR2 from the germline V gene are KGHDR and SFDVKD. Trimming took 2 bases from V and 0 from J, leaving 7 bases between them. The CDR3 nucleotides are TGTGCCACCAGTGATTCCGGCAGCTCCTACGAGCAGTACTTC. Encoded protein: CATSDSGSSYEQYF.

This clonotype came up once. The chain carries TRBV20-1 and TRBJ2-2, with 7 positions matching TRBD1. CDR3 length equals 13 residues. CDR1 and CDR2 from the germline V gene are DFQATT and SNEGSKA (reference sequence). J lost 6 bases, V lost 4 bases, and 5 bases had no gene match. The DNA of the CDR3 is TGCAGTGCTATGAAGACAGGGTCCGGGGAGCTGTTTTTT. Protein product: CSAMKTGSGELFF.

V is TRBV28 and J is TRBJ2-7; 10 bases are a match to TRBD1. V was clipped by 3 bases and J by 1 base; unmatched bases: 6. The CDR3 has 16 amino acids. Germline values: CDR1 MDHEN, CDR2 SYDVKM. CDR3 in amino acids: CASSLWDRGLSYEQYF. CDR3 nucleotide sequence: TGTGCCAGCAGTTTGTGGGACAGGGGCCTGTCCTACGAGCAGTACTTC.

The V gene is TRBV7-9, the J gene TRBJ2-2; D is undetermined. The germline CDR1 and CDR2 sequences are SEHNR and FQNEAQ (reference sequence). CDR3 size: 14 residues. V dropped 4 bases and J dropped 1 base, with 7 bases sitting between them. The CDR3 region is CASSWDVNTGELFF. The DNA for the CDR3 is TGTGCCAGCAGCTGGGATGTGAACACCGGGGAGCTGTTTTTT.

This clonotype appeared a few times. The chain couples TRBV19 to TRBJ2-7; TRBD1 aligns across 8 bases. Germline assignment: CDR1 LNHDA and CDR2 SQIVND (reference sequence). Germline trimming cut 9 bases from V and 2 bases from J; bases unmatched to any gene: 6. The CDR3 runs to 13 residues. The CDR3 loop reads CASRDRLTYEQYF. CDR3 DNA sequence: TGTGCCAGCCGGGACAGGCTTACCTACGAGCAGTACTTC.

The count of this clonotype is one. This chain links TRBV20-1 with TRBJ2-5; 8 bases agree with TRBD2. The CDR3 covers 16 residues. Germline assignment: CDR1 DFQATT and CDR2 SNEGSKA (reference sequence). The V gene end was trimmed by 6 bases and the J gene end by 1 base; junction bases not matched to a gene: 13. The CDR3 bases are TGCAGTGCCCCGGCACCCGCGGGAGGCCGCCAAGAGACCCAGTACTTC. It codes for CSAPAPAGGRQETQYF.

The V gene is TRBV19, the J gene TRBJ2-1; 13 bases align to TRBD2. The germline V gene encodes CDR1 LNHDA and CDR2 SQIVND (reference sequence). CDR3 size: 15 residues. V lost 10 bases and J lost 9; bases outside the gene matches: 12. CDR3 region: CATTGLAGFTGEQFF. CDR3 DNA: TGTGCCACCACGGGACTAGCGGGATTCACGGGTGAGCAGTTCTTC.

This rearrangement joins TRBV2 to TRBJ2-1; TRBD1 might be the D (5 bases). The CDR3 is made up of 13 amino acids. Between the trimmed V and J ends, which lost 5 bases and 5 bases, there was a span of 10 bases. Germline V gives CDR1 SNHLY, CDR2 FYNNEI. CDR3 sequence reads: CASSYRPDNEQFF. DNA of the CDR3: TGTGCCAGCAGTTACAGGCCTGACAATGAGCAGTTCTTC.

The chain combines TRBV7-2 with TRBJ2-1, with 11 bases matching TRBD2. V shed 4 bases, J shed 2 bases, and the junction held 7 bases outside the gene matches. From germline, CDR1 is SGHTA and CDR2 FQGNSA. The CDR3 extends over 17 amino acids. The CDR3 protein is CASSSKGLAGTYNEQFF. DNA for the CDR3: TGTGCCAGCAGCTCCAAAGGACTAGCGGGCACCTACAATGAGCAGTTCTTC.

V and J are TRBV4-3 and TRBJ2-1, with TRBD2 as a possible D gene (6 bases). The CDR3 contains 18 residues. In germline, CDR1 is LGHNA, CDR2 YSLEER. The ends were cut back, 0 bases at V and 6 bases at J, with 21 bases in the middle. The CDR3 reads CASSQDLSGFGPTNEQFF. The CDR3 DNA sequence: TGCGCCAGCAGCCAAGACCTAAGCGGGTTCGGGCCTACCAATGAGCAGTTCTTC.

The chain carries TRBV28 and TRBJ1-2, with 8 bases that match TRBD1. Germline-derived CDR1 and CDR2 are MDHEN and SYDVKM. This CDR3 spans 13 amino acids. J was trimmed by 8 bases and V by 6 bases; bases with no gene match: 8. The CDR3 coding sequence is TGTGCCAGCAGCACCCCGGACAGGGACGGCTACACCTTC. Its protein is CASSTPDRDGYTF.

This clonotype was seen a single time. CDR3 nucleotide sequence: TGTGCCAGCAGTTTAGGCGGACCGCTTCACAATGAGCAGTTCTTC. It specifies CASSLGGPLHNEQFF. V gene TRBV27 combines with J gene TRBJ2-1; D ambiguous. Trimming pared 2 bases from V and 5 bases from J, leaving 13 bases between. The V gene's germline CDR1 is MNHEY and CDR2 SMNVEV (reference sequence). The CDR3 runs 15 residues.

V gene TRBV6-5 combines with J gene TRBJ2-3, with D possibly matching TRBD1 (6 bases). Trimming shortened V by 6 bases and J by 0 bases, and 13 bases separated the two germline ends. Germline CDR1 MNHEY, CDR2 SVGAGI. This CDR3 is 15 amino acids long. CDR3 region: CASREQGASTDTQYF. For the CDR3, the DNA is TGTGCCAGCAGGGAACAGGGTGCTAGCACAGATACGCAGTATTTT.

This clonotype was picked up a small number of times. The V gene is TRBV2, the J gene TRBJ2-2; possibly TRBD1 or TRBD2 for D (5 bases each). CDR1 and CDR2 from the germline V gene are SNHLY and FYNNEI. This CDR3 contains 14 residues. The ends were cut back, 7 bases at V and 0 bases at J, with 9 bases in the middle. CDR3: CASTGTTNTGELFF. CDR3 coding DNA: TGTGCCAGCACCGGGACGACGAACACCGGGGAGCTGTTTTTT.

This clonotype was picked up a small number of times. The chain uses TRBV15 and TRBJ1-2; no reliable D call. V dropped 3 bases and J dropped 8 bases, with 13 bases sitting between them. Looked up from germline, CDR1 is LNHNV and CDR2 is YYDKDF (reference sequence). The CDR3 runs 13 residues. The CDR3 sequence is CATSRVRAGGYTF. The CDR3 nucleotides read TGTGCCACCAGCAGGGTCCGGGCGGGCGGCTACACCTTC.

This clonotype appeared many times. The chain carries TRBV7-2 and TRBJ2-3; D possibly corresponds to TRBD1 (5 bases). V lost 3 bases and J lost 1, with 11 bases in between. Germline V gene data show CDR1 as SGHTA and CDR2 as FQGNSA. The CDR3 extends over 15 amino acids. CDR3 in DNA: TGTGCCAGCAGCTTCAGGGTTATGGGCACAGATACGCAGTATTTT. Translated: CASSFRVMGTDTQYF. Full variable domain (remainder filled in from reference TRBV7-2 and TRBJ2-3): GAGVSQSPSNKVTEKGKDVELRCDPISGHTALYWYRQSLGQGLEFLIYFQGNSAPDKSGLPSDRFSAERTGGSVSTLTIQRTQQEDSAVYLCASSFRVMGTDTQYFGPGTRLTVL.